These 10 T cell receptor beta chains came from one sample sequenced in a study of regulatory T cells in long-lasting Graves disease. Specified time point: newly diagnosed GD, antithyroid drugs for less than 3 months. Isolated PBMC RNA provided the starting material for the TCR library. Both iRepertoire HTBI primers and Arm-PCR of CDR3 regions were used to build the TCR beta libraries. TCRdb recomputed calls from the multiplex PCR reads with MiXCR, one row per CDR3 protein. The data hold approximately 460,000 distinct CDR3 sequences, with roughly 15% observed a single time. These same records also appear under a second study, on T cells in Graves' hyperthyroidism and ophthalmopathy.

Specimen: peripheral blood mononuclear cells (PBMCs), collected at new diagnosis, from a patient treated with antithyroid drugs. The receptors stem from a woman between 25 and 40 years old with Graves disease.

This clonotype was recorded a few times. The rearrangement links TRBV4-2 to TRBJ1-2, with 7 bases aligning to TRBD1. The CDR3 loop spans 17 amino acids. The V gene end was trimmed by 2 bases and the J gene end by 2 bases; junction bases not matched to a gene: 11. CDR1 LGHNA and CDR2 YNFKEQ come from the germline V gene. DNA of the CDR3: TGTGCCAGCAGCCAACCCACAGGGGCCGCAATAAACTATGGCTACACCTTC. Its translation is CASSQPTGAAINYGYTF.

Many counts were recorded for this clonotype. The chain carries TRBV2 and TRBJ2-7; weak D call: TRBD2 (5 bases). This CDR3 has 10 residues. Germline values: CDR1 SNHLY, CDR2 FYNNEI. Deletions cut 8 bases from V and 6 bases from J, with 8 bases between. Written as DNA, the CDR3 is TGTGCCAGCGGAGGTAGCGAGCAGTACTTC. Protein: CASGGSEQYF.

V gene TRBV9 combines with J gene TRBJ2-7; D remains unclear. Germline V gene sequence: CDR1 SGDLS, CDR2 YYNGEE. V was clipped by 0 bases and J by 6 bases, with 10 bases between them. This CDR3 spans 13 amino acids. The chain's CDR3 is CASSVVPGGEQYF. The CDR3 DNA reads as TGTGCCAGCAGCGTAGTCCCGGGCGGCGAGCAGTACTTC.

This clonotype was recorded a few times. V gene TRBV7-9 combines with J gene TRBJ2-1, with 8 bases that match TRBD2. Per the germline V gene, CDR1 is SEHNR and CDR2 is FQNEAQ (reference sequence). Trimming removed 1 base from V and 7 bases from J; junction bases left unmatched: 6. The CDR3 runs to 15 residues. The CDR3 sequence is CASSLVSGRGNEQFF. CDR3 coding DNA: TGTGCCAGCAGCTTAGTAAGCGGGAGAGGTAATGAGCAGTTCTTC. Supplemented by reference TRBV7-9 and TRBJ2-1, the full variable domain reads DTGVSQNPRHKITKRGQNVTFRCDPISEHNRLYWYRQTLGQGPEFLTYFQNEAQLEKSRLLSDRFSAERPKGSFSTLEIQRTEQGDSAMYLCASSLVSGRGNEQFFGPGTRLTVL.

As to this clonotype: Being one base from a much bigger clone, this may be a read error. J is TRBJ2-2 and V is TRBV3-1; D may be TRBD1 (5 bases). Deletions cut 5 bases from V and 6 bases from J, with 13 bases between. This CDR3 is 14 amino acids long. CDR1 LGHDT and CDR2 YNNKEL come from the germline V gene (reference sequence). Here the CDR3 DNA reads TGTGCCAGCAGCGAAGGCAGGGCCGCCGGGGAGCTGTTTTTT. Its protein product is CASSEGRAAGELFF.

This clonotype was seen a handful of times. This chain connects TRBV12-3 or TRBV12-4 to TRBJ2-5; D uncertain. CDR3 length equals 13 residues. V was clipped by 8 bases and J by 3 bases, with 13 bases between them. The CDR3 is CASSPWRKETQYF. The CDR3 region has the DNA TGTGCCAGCTCCCCCTGGCGTAAAGAGACCCAGTACTTC.

The chain has TRBV7-9 and TRBJ2-4, with TRBD1 as a possible D gene (6 bases). CDR3 length: 14 residues. V was pared by 5 bases and J by 5 bases, with 13 bases between. From germline, CDR1 is SEHNR and CDR2 FQNEAQ (reference sequence). The chain's CDR3 is CASSPPGHENIQYF. The CDR3, as DNA: TGTGCCAGCAGCCCCCCGGGACACGAAAACATTCAGTACTTC.

This clonotype has only a few counts. J is TRBJ1-1 and V is TRBV4-3, with 7 bases matching TRBD1. The V gene's germline CDR1 is LGHNA and CDR2 YSLEER. This CDR3 is 13 amino acids long. Trimming took 5 bases from V and 11 from J; bases not matched to a gene: 11. CDR3 region: CASSYTGAADAFF. DNA for the CDR3: TGCGCCAGCAGCTATACAGGGGCCGCGGATGCTTTCTTT.

This clonotype came up many times. V and J are TRBV24-1 and TRBJ2-5; D is unresolved. The V end lost 3 bases, the J end lost 5 bases, and 15 bases lay between the germline ends. The germline V gene encodes CDR1 KGHDR and CDR2 SFDVKD. The CDR3 length is 15 residues. CDR3 in DNA: TGTGCCACCAGTGATCCGGACCTTGAAAACGAGACCCAGTACTTC. Encoded protein: CATSDPDLENETQYF.

In this sample, this clonotype turned up many times. The chain is built from TRBV3-1 and TRBJ2-3; TRBD2 might be the D (5 bases). Trimming left V 4 bases short and J 0 bases short, with 14 bases between. The germline CDR1 and CDR2 sequences are LGHDT and YNNKEL (reference sequence). This CDR3 is 16 amino acids long. CDR3 sequence reads: CASSLRTDTSTDTQYF. Written as DNA, the CDR3 is TGTGCCAGCAGCCTTCGGACTGACACTAGCACAGATACGCAGTATTTT.